The T cell receptor (beta chain) under discussion was sequenced for a study of long-term antiretroviral therapy in people with HIV. The study, taken as a whole, reports: The clones with expansion before ART were dominant in the repertoire at all time points. From about 2003 to 2018, blood was obtained, possibly while participants received older ART regimens.

Assay version v3.0 of immunoSEQ was used, and it was run at survey level. Per sample, sequencing targeted roughly 40,000-55,000 T-cell genomes. Assay used: immunoSEQ multiplex PCR; TCRdb lists only in-frame clones, some missing. The sample has 30,000 to 35,000 clones, 94% seen once; the top ten hold 3.5% to 4.5%. The CDR3 runs 14 residues. V lost 1 base and J lost 4; bases outside the gene matches: 5. Germline V gives CDR1 GTSNPN, CDR2 SVGIG (reference sequence). A remark on this clone: Its antigen is unidentified.

At least two post-ART and at least one pre-ART PBMC sample were available for each donor. The receptor was isolated from a woman in her forties or fifties with HIV. The specimen was unsorted PBMCs, collected about 5.1 years after starting antiretroviral therapy. The chain links TRBV30 to TRBJ2-3; TRBD2 agrees at 7 bases. CDR3 coding DNA: TGTGCCTGGAGTGCCCGGGGGGTCTCAGATACGCAGTATTTT. It codes for CAWSARGVSDTQYF.